The entry below gives a single T cell receptor beta chain sequence along with its context. Which antigen it targets is not known. A read error may produce the germline difference seen at one junction end. This specimen's time point label, interpreted: 30 days after allogeneic hematopoietic stem cell transplantation. At 30 days after allogeneic hematopoietic stem cell transplantation, peripheral blood mononuclear cells were collected from the patients. This specimen comes from a study of regulatory T cells after allogeneic stem cell transplantation (dated by TCRdb to between 2018 and 2020). Broadly, across the study: Patients were stratified according to whether acute graft-versus-host disease had developed within 100 days after stem cell transplantation. Conventional CD4+ T cells defined as CD4+CD25+/-CD127+ were also sorted and TCR-sequenced for comparison in the study. The study compared the TCR repertoire of regulatory T cells after allogeneic stem cell transplantation in patients who had acute graft-versus-host disease versus patients who did not. Fluorescence-activated cell sorting was used to isolate CD4+CD25+CD127- regulatory T cells from patient PBMCs.

What the study reported, not specific to this receptor: Top 10 regulatory T-cell clones occupied a significantly larger repertoire share in non-GvHD patients, suggesting expansion of presumably allo-specific protective clones. The small patient sample size meant the findings required validation in a larger cohort. Compared with patients who had graft-versus-host disease, patients without the disease had a regulatory T-cell TCR repertoire that was more focused and less diverse. No regulatory T-cell clones were found to be shared by all patients, and no significant correlation was observed between sorted cell numbers and the inverse Simpson index. Diversity of the conventional CD4+ T-cell repertoire was not significantly different between patients with graft-versus-host disease and patients without graft-versus-host disease.

Sequencing instrument: Illumina MiSeq. After the RNA was reverse transcribed with the SMARTer RACE cDNA Amplification kit, the TCR beta CDR3 region was amplified. RNA from sorted cells was extracted with the RNeasy Mini Kit. Illumina paired-end sequencing was used to sequence the TCR beta amplicons. Concerning the study's data processing: MiXCR, VDJtools and the tcR R package were the tools used to analyze the TCR repertoire. The inverse Simpson index was used to quantify diversity, and clones were categorized as rare, small, medium or expanded according to repertoire proportion. TCRdb handled the public reads itself, with Q25 trimming in fastp and clone calling in MiXCR, and kept productive beta chains. Each CDR3 protein gets just one entry, which takes the most common genes and DNA from the rows behind it. The V and J calls were not made by the authors but by TCRdb's processing. This sample gives 4,000 to 5,000 distinct CDR3 sequences in total; roughly 97% of them show up just once. The ten largest clones add up to around 40% of the sample.

Including cysteine and phenylalanine, the CDR3 has 15 amino acids. The entry retains the CDR3 DNA only, 45 bases that are in frame from base 1. Via the germline V gene, CDR1 is SGDLS and CDR2 YYNGEE. Recombination joined TRBV9 with TRBJ2-1; TRBD1 agrees with 8 junctional bases. This TCR derives from a human patient who had an allogeneic stem cell transplant, so the T cells may come from the graft donor. Sample: sorted CD4+ T cells from blood (whether regulatory or conventional is not recorded), taken 30 days after allogeneic stem cell transplant. CDR3 reads: CASSLRDRGYNEQFF. The sequenced DNA: TGCGCCAGCAGCTTAAGAGACAGGGGTTACAATGAGCAGTTCTTC.